A selection of T cell receptor beta chains follows, all from one sample in a study of shared T cell receptors in the human thymus. Here immunoSEQ multiplex PCR was the method, and the copy in TCRdb shows in-frame clones only, minus some. Of 720,000 or so clones in the sample, around 85% were seen once. The data also belong to a second study, concerning human thymus T cells.

Sequencing input: thymocytes. These receptors came from a girl less than two years old with a congenital heart defect. The CDR3 runs from the conserved cysteine through the conserved F or W. The D gene is left open where the match is weak. Some rows mark clone size as missing; the rest say once, few, many or name a class of expanded clone.

V	size	J	D	DNA	CDR3
TRBV7-8	.	TRBJ1-2	.	TGTGCCAGCCTCAACAAACCGGCCCGGGACATTACAAGGGGTGACTATGGCTACACCTTC	CASLNKPARDITRGDYGYTF
TRBV28	few	TRBJ1-4	TRBD1	TGTGCCAGCAGTTGGGTACTTGGGACAGGGAATGAAAAACTGTTTTTT	CASSWVLGTGNEKLFF
TRBV7-2	.	TRBJ1-5	.	TGTGCCAGCAGCTTAAGGGGTAAGCAGCCCCAGCATTTT	CASSLRGKQPQHF
TRBV18	.	TRBJ2-7	.	TGTGCCAGCTCAAAACAGGGGAGGAGCTACGAGCAGTACTTC	CASSKQGRSYEQYF
TRBV11-2	.	TRBJ1-2	.	TGTGCCAGCAGCGAAGGGTCGGGGGGCTACGGCTACACCTTC	CASSEGSGGYGYTF
TRBV2	.	TRBJ1-5	.	TGTGCCAGCAGTGGGCGGGGGGGGGCTCATTGGTCTCGATTCAATCAGCCCCAGCATTTT	CASSGRGGAHWSRFNQPQHF
TRBV10-3	.	TRBJ1-2	.	TGTGCCATCAGTGCTGGGCAGGGGTTGGGTGGCTACACCTTC	CAISAGQGLGGYTF
TRBV27	.	TRBJ2-5	TRBD2	TGTGCCAGCAGTCCTCTAGCGGGGGTGGGAGAGACCCAGTACTTC	CASSPLAGVGETQYF
TRBV5-1	.	TRBJ1-2	.	TGCGCCAGCAGCTTGCTGGGGACTGCGGGGCATCAAATACTTAACTATGGCTACACCTTC	CASSLLGTAGHQILNYGYTF
TRBV9	.	TRBJ1-1	.	TGTGCCAGCAGCGTAGTCCCCGGTGGTGTGAACACTGAAGCTTTCTTT	CASSVVPGGVNTEAFF
TRBV19	.	TRBJ1-3	TRBD1	TGTGCCAGTAGTATAGTCAGGTTGGGACAGCGACGCTCTGGAAACACCATATATTTT	CASSIVRLGQRRSGNTIYF
TRBV4-1	.	TRBJ2-7	TRBD1	TGCGCCAGCAGCCAAGATAGGGGACAGTCTGGCTCCTACGAGCAGTACTTC	CASSQDRGQSGSYEQYF
TRBV28	.	TRBJ1-5	.	TGTGCCAGCATCACCCGCGGACGGAGGAGCAATCAGCCCCAGCATTTT	CASITRGRRSNQPQHF
TRBV15	.	TRBJ1-4	.	TGTGCCACCAGCAGGGGACCTTCGGGGGATGAAAAACTGTTTTTT	CATSRGPSGDEKLFF
TRBV6-1	.	TRBJ2-1	TRBD1	TGTGCCAGCAGTGAAATGGTCCGGGACAGGGGGAACAATGAGCAGTTCTTC	CASSEMVRDRGNNEQFF
TRBV30	.	TRBJ1-2	.	TGTGCCAGATCGGGGGGCGCCTATGGCTACACCTTC	CARSGGAYGYTF
TRBV28	.	TRBJ1-4	TRBD1	TGTGCCAGCAGTTTTCTTCTGCGGGGGACAGGAAAGAAACTACTGTTTTTT	CASSFLLRGTGKKLLFF
TRBV5-4	.	TRBJ2-7	TRBD2	TGTGCCAGCAGCCCGGGGGGGCCTCCCAACGAGCAGTACTTC	CASSPGGPPNEQYF
TRBV19	.	TRBJ1-1	TRBD1	TGTGCCAGTAGTATCGGGACAGGGAAGGCTTTCTTT	CASSIGTGKAFF
TRBV5-1	.	TRBJ2-5	TRBD2	TGCGCCAGCAGTGATACTAGCGGGGCTCAAGAGACCCAGTACTTC	CASSDTSGAQETQYF
TRBV5-1	few	TRBJ1-2	.	TGCGCCAGCAGCTTGAGGGGGTCGGGGTATGGCTACACCTTC	CASSLRGSGYGYTF
TRBV19	.	TRBJ1-2	TRBD1	TGTGCCAGTAGTTTATGGACAGGACGCGGCTACACCTTC	CASSLWTGRGYTF
TRBV13	.	TRBJ2-7	.	TGTGCCAGCAGCCAAAGCCTGATATACGAGCAGTACTTC	CASSQSLIYEQYF
TRBV11-2	.	TRBJ2-4	.	TGTGCCAGCAGCTTAGATGAGGGAAGGGCCAAAAACATTCAGTACTTC	CASSLDEGRAKNIQYF
TRBV11-2	.	TRBJ2-3	.	TGTGCCAGCAGCTATCCCGAGGGGGGGAGCACAGATACGCAGTATTTT	CASSYPEGGSTDTQYF
TRBV7-8	.	TRBJ1-1	.	TGTGCCAGCAGCCCGCGGCCCAGTGAGAGGGCCATGAACACTGAAGCTTTCTTT	CASSPRPSERAMNTEAFF
TRBV28	.	TRBJ1-1	.	TGTGCCAGCAGTCTCCGAGGGGGGGAGGCTTTCTTT	CASSLRGGEAFF